Sequencing of this TCR beta chain was carried out in a study of technical replicates of blood from a handful of donors (dated by TCRdb to the late 2010s). The library came from the immunoSEQ multiplex PCR assay. TCRdb obtained this table from immuneACCESS and retained in-frame rearrangements with V and J assigned. These tables miss some clones; where compared with another copy, unresolved V genes account for less than half of the shortfall, and the remainder is unexplained. The sample has roughly 80,000 clones on record, 94% of them singletons. The ten largest clones add up to 0.3% to 0.5% of the sample. In regard to this clone: Its specific antigen is unknown. One base away there is no much larger clone; base qualities are not given.

The sequence was obtained from a human donor in good health. Sequences were obtained from T cells isolated from PBMCs.

The DNA sequence is as follows: TGTGCCAGCAGTTCCGGGACTAGCGTTTGGAATGAGCAGTTCTTC. Its protein is CASSSGTSVWNEQFF. The chain joins TRBV6-5 to TRBJ2-1; TRBD2 aligns with 10 central bases. Sequences MNHEY (CDR1) and SVGAGI (CDR2) are obtained from the germline V gene. Germline trimming: 4 bases from V, 7 bases from J; junction bases outside gene matches: 7. The CDR3 runs 15 residues from the cysteine to the phenylalanine. Of the read, only the CDR3 DNA is kept; its 45 bases are in frame from base 1.